The 7 T cell receptor beta chains reported below all come from one sample, sequenced in a study of blood T cell repertoires in COVID-19. Assay: immunoSEQ multiplex PCR; the TCRdb copy retains only in-frame clones and omits some. The sample lists just under 40,000 clones; less than 85% were seen once. Sequencing used peripheral blood. These receptors were obtained from a man between 65 and 79 years old with acute or convalescent COVID-19.

The chain couples TRBV11-3 to TRBJ2-3; the match to TRBD1 covers 9 bases. The CDR3 length is 14 residues. Trimming removed 5 bases from V and 4 bases from J; junction bases left unmatched: 4. Germline assignment: CDR1 SGHNT and CDR2 YENEEA. The DNA for the CDR3 is TGTGCCAGCAGCCGGGACAGGGCCGCAGATACGCAGTATTTT. It codes for CASSRDRAADTQYF.

This sequence joins TRBV7-8 and TRBJ2-3; 7 bases match TRBD2. The CDR3 is 15 amino acids. J was trimmed by 4 bases and V by 1 base; bases with no gene match: 5. In germline, CDR1 is SGHVS, CDR2 FQNEAQ. The CDR3 DNA sequence: TGTGCCAGCAGCTTAGGGGGGGAGGGATCAGATACGCAGTATTTT. This codes for CASSLGGEGSDTQYF.

The genes are TRBV18 and TRBJ1-4; weak D call: TRBD1 (6 bases). This CDR3 comprises 14 residues. V was trimmed by 2 bases and J by 8 bases, leaving 12 bases between them. CDR1 is KGHSH and CDR2 is LQKENI in the germline V gene. For the CDR3, the DNA is TGTGCCAGCTCACCAACAGGGTATAAGGAAAAACTGTTTTTT. It encodes CASSPTGYKEKLFF.

The chain recombines TRBV4-2 with TRBJ1-2; 7 positions agree with TRBD1. CDR1 is LGHNA, CDR2 YNFKEQ, per germline. There are 13 residues in the CDR3. The V gene end was trimmed by 4 bases and the J gene end by 5 bases; junction bases not matched to a gene: 4. The CDR3 DNA follows: TGTGCCAGCAGCCCCGACAGGGAGTATGGCTACACCTTC. It specifies CASSPDREYGYTF.

The chain links TRBV18 to TRBJ1-1; D perhaps matches TRBD1 (5 bases). The germline V gene encodes CDR1 KGHSH and CDR2 LQKENI. The CDR3 loop spans 15 amino acids. V was shortened by 4 bases and J by 1 base, with 13 bases between the two germline ends. The DNA for the CDR3 is TGTGCCAGCTCACGGATAGGGGCCGCGAACACTGAAGCTTTCTTT. Translating it yields CASSRIGAANTEAFF.

This sequence joins TRBV28 and TRBJ1-2, with TRBD1 matching over 7 bases. V lost 6 bases to trimming and J lost 2 bases; unmatched junction nucleotides: 3. This CDR3 comprises 13 residues. The germline V gene has CDR1 MDHEN and CDR2 SYDVKM. In DNA form, the CDR3 reads TGTGCCAGCAGACGACAGGGCAACTATGGCTACACCTTC. As protein: CASRRQGNYGYTF.

The V call is TRBV4-2, the J call TRBJ2-1; tentatively, D is TRBD2 (6 bases). V was clipped by 8 bases and J by 4 bases, with 15 bases between them. This CDR3 has 14 amino acids. Germline V gene lookup returns CDR1 LGHNA and CDR2 YNFKEQ. In DNA, the CDR3 is TGTGCCAGCGGCCCGGGACTCACATACAATGAGCAGTTCTTC. Residues: CASGPGLTYNEQFF.